This T cell receptor (beta chain) was sequenced for a study of blood T cell repertoires in COVID-19. Overall study context: Material from acute and convalescent COVID-19 was sourced from the United States, Italy and Spain. The analysed material was cDNA or gDNA that came from T cells, B-cell-depleted T cells, or PBMCs.

In the original workflow: Amplification of reference gene primers was used by the study to estimate nucleated cell counts. Produced via immunoSEQ multiplex PCR; TCRdb's table is partial and in-frame only. V and J calls plus clone size are reproduced from that table; the DNA served to infer D and trimming. The table includes 88,000 or so clones, around 79% detected once. This clone came up once. The CDR3 sequence is 15 residues long. Trimming cost V 4 bases and J 4 bases; bases outside gene matches: 8. The germline V gene encodes CDR1 LGHNA and CDR2 YNFKEQ. Sequenced material: peripheral blood. This chain links TRBV4-2 with TRBJ1-2; 8 nucleotides agree with TRBD1. The TCR comes from a human donor in a cohort sampled during active COVID-19. The CDR3 spells CASSRGQGGGYGYTF. The CDR3 DNA reads TGTGCCAGCAGCCGCGGACAGGGAGGGGGCTATGGCTACACCTTC.